The 5 T cell receptor beta chains in this list originate from one sample, sequenced in a study of blood T cell repertoires in COVID-19 (TCRdb year 2020). Libraries were made using the immunoSEQ multiplex PCR assay. Drawn from immuneACCESS, this table holds only the in-frame rearrangements with V and J called that TCRdb kept. Clones are partly lost; checked studies trace under half to an unresolved V gene and leave the rest unexplained. The sample includes about 190,000 clones, with approximately 80% observed a single time. The ten most abundant clones make up approximately 19% of the sample. Sequencing input: peripheral blood. These TCRs come from a human donor in a cohort sampled during active COVID-19.

The rearrangement uses TRBV5-6 and TRBJ1-5; a possible D gene is TRBD1 (6 bases). Germline values: CDR1 SGHDT, CDR2 YYEEEE. The ends were cut back, 2 bases at V and 0 bases at J, with 15 bases in the middle. The CDR3 is 17 residues long. Here the CDR3 reads CASSLGRGGYSNQPQHF. The CDR3 DNA reads TGTGCCAGCAGCTTAGGCAGGGGTGGATATAGCAATCAGCCCCAGCATTTT.

This chain joins TRBV12-3 or TRBV12-4 and TRBJ1-2; 7 bases align to TRBD1. This CDR3 contains 12 residues. With 7 bases clipped from V and 7 bases from J, the junction kept 6 bases outside the gene matches. The CDR3 is CASTGGKSGYTF. The CDR3 nucleotides are TGTGCCAGCACAGGGGGGAAAAGTGGCTACACCTTC.

This clone was seen repeatedly, ten times or more. The V and J genes are TRBV5-6 and TRBJ1-5; 8 bases line up with TRBD1. The CDR3 totals 14 residues. Germline trimming cut 4 bases from V and 3 bases from J; bases unmatched to any gene: 3. Germline CDR1 reads SGHDT; CDR2 reads YYEEEE. CDR3 protein: CASSRTGPNQPQHF. For the CDR3, the DNA is TGTGCCAGCAGCCGGACAGGGCCCAATCAGCCCCAGCATTTT.

This clone appeared a few times. This chain uses TRBV4-2 with TRBJ1-1, with TRBD1 identical over 8 bases. The V segment lost 0 bases and the J segment 6 bases; nucleotides outside the gene matches: 3. The CDR3 has 14 residues. From germline, CDR1 is LGHNA and CDR2 YNFKEQ. CDR3 region: CASSQETGEAEAFF. For the CDR3, the DNA is TGTGCCAGCAGCCAAGAGACAGGGGAAGCTGAAGCTTTCTTT.

The genes are TRBV10-1 and TRBJ2-5; the D gene is possibly TRBD2 (7 bases). Per the germline V gene, CDR1 is WNHNN and CDR2 is SYGVQD (reference sequence). CDR3 length: 20 residues. Trimming stripped 2 bases from V and 0 bases from J, with 25 bases between. The CDR3 region has the DNA TGCGCCAGCAGTGAGAGAGGCGCGGGGGACCTCTGGACAGACCAAGAGACCCAGTACTTC. Translated: CASSERGAGDLWTDQETQYF.